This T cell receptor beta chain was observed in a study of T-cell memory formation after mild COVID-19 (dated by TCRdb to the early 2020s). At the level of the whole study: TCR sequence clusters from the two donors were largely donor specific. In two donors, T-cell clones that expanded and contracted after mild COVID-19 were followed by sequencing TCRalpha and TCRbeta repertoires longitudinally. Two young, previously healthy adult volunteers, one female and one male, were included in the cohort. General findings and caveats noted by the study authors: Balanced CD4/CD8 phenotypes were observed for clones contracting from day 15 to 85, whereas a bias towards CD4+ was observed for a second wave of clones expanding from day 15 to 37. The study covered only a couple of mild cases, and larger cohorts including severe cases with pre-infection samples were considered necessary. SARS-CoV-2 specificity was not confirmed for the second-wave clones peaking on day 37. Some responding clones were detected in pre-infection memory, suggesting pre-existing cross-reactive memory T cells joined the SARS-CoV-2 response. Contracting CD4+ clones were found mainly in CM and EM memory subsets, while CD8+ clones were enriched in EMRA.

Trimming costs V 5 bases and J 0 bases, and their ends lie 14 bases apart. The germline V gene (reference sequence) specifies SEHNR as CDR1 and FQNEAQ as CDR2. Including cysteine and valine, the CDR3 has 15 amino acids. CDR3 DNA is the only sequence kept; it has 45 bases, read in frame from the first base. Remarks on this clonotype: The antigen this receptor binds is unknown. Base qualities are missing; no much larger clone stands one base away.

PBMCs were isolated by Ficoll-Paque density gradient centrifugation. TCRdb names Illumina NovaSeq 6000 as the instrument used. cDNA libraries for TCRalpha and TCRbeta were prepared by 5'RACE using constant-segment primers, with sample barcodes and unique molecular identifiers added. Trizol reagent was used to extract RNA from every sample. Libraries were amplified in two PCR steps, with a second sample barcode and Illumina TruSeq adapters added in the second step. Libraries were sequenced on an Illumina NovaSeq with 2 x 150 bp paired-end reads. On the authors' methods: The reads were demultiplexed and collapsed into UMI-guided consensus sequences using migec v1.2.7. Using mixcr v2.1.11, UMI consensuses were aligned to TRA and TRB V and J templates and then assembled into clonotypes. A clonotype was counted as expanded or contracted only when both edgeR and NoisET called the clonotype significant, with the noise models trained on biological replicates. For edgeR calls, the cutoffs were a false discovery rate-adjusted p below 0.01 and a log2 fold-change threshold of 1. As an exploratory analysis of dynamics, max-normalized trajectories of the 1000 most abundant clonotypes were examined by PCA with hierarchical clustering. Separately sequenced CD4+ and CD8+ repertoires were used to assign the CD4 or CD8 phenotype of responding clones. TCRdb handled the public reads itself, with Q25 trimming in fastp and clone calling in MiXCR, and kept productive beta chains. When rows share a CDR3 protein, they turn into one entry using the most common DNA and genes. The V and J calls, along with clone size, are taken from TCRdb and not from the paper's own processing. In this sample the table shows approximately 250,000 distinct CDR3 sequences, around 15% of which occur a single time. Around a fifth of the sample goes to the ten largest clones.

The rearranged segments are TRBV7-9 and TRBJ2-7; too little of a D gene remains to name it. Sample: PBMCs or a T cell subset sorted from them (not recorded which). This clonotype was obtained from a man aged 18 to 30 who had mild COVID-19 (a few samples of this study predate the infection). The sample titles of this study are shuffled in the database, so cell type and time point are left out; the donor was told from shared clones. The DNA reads TGTGCCAGCAGCCTAGAGACCACGAACTCCTACGAGCAGTACGTC. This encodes CASSLETTNSYEQYV.